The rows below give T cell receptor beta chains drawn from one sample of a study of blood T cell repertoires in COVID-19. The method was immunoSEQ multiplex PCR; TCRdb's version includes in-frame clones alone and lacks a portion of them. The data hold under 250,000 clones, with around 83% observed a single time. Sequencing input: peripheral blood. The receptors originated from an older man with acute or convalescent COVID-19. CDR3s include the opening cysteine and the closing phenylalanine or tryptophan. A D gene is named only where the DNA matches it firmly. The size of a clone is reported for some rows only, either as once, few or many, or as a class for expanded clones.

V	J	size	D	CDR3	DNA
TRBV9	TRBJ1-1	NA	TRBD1	CASSVGFQGAKNTEAFF	TGTGCCAGCAGCGTAGGGTTCCAGGGGGCCAAGAACACTGAAGCTTTCTTT
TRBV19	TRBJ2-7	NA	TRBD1	CASSRDRGNHEQYF	TGTGCCAGTAGTAGGGACAGGGGGAACCACGAGCAGTACTTC
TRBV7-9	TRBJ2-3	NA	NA	CASRFRGTDTQYF	TGTGCCAGCAGGTTTAGAGGCACAGATACGCAGTATTTT
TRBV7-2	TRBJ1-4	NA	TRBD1	CASSQPGQGGEKLFF	TGTGCCAGCAGCCAGCCGGGACAGGGAGGTGAAAAACTGTTTTTT
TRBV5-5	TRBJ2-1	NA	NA	CASSLGGAYNEQFF	TGTGCCAGCAGCCTAGGGGGGGCCTACAATGAGCAGTTCTTC
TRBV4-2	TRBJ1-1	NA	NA	CASSHNTGSNTEAFF	TGTGCCAGCAGCCACAACACAGGGTCGAACACTGAAGCTTTCTTT
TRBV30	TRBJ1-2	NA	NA	CAWVRGGGGYTF	TGTGCCTGGGTGCGTGGAGGCGGCGGCTACACCTTC
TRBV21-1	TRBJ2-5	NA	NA	CASSTQGAGETQYF	TGTGCCAGCAGCACTCAGGGGGCCGGAGAGACCCAGTACTTC
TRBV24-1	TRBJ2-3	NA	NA	CATKEGSTDTQYF	TGTGCCACCAAAGAGGGCAGCACAGATACGCAGTATTTT
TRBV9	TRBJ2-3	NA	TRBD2	CASSVELAGGYTDTQYF	TGTGCCAGCAGCGTGGAACTAGCGGGAGGGTACACAGATACGCAGTATTTT
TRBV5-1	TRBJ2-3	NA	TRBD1	CASSLGQGAKDTQYF	TGCGCCAGCAGCTTGGGACAGGGGGCAAAAGATACGCAGTATTTT
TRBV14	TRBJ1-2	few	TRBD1	CASSQSTGASGYTF	TGTGCCAGCAGCCAGTCGACAGGGGCCAGTGGCTACACCTTC
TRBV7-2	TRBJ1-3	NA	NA	CASTPSLTGNTIYF	TGTGCCAGCACCCCCTCACTTACTGGAAACACCATATATTTT
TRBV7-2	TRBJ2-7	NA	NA	CASSSGQTSYEQYF	TGTGCCAGCAGCTCAGGACAAACCTCCTACGAGCAGTACTTC
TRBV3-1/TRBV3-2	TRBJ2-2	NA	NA	CASSPVAGNTGELFF	TGTGCCAGCAGCCCGGTGGCGGGGAACACCGGGGAGCTGTTTTTT
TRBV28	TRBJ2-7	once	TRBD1	CASSLGGQGAGEQYF	TGTGCCAGCAGTTTAGGTGGCCAGGGGGCGGGTGAGCAGTACTTC
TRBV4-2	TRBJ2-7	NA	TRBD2	CASSQRLAEQYF	TGTGCCAGCAGCCAACGACTAGCCGAGCAGTACTTC
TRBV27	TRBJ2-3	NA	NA	CASSFAWQGHTQYF	TGTGCCAGCAGTTTTGCCTGGCAGGGGCATACGCAGTATTTT
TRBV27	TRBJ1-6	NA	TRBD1	CASSLTGQGGSPLHF	TGTGCCAGCAGTTTGACAGGGCAGGGAGGCTCACCCCTCCACTTT
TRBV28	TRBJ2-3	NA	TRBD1	CASRSGTGTRGGTDTQYF	TGTGCCAGCAGATCCGGGACAGGGACACGAGGCGGGACAGATACGCAGTATTTT
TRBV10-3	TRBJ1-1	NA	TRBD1	CAISEETGLNTEAFF	TGTGCCATCAGTGAAGAGACAGGGCTGAACACTGAAGCTTTCTTT
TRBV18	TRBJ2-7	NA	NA	CASSPAQNYEQYF	TGTGCCAGCTCACCAGCACAAAACTACGAGCAGTACTTC
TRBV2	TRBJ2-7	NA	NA	CASRDFSSYEQYF	TGTGCCAGCAGGGACTTTAGCTCCTACGAGCAGTACTTC
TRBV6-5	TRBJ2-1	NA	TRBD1	CASSFDRVSYNEQFF	TGTGCCAGCAGCTTCGACAGGGTCTCCTACAATGAGCAGTTCTTC
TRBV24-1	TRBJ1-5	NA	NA	CATSLGGQPQHF	TGTGCCACCTCCCTAGGAGGTCAGCCCCAGCATTTT
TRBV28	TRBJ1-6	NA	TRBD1	CASRGQGRYNSPLHF	TGTGCCAGCAGGGGACAGGGTAGATATAATTCACCCCTCCACTTT